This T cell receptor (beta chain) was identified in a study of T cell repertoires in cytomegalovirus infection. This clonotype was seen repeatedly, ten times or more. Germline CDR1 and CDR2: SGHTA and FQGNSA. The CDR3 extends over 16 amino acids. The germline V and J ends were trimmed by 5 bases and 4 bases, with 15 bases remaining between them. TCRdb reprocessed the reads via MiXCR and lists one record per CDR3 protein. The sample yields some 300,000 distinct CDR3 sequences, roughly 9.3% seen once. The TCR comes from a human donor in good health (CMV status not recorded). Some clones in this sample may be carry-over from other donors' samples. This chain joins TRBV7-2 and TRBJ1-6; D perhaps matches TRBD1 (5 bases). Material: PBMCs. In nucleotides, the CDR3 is TGTGCCAGCAGCCGACAAGGCTCAGGGTATAATTCACCCCTCCACTTT. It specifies CASSRQGSGYNSPLHF.